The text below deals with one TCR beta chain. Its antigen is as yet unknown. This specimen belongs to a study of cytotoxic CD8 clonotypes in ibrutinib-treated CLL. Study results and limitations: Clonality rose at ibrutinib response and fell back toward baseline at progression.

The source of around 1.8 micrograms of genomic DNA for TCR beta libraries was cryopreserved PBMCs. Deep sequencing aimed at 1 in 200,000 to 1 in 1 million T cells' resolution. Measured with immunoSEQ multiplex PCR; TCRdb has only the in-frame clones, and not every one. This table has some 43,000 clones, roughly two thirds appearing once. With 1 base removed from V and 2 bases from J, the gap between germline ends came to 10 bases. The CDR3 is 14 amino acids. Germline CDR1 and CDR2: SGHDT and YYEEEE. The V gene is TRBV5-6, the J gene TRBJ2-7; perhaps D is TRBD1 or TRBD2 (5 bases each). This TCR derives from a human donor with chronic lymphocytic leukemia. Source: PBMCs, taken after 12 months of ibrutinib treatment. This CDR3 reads CASSLLGRAYEQYF. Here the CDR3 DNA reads TGTGCCAGCAGCTTGTTGGGACGCGCCTACGAGCAGTACTTC.